This passage covers 15 T cell receptor beta chains from one sample sequenced in a study of cytotoxic CD8 clonotypes in ibrutinib-treated CLL. Produced via immunoSEQ multiplex PCR; TCRdb's table is partial and in-frame only. Here the sample spans about 130,000 clones, 70% to 80% being singletons. The material was PBMCs, obtained after 12 months of ibrutinib treatment. These receptor sequences come from a human donor with chronic lymphocytic leukemia.

CDR3 bases: TGTGCCAGCAGTTACAGCGGGAGGAACTACGAGCAGTACTTC. It is translated as CASSYSGRNYEQYF. V and J are TRBV6-6 and TRBJ2-7; 9 nucleotides match TRBD2. Germline lookup yields CDR1 MNHNY and CDR2 SVGAGI (reference sequence). With V trimmed by 2 bases and J by 3 bases, 2 bases remained unmatched. The CDR3 sequence is 14 residues long.

The chain combines TRBV21-1 with TRBJ1-2. TRBV21-1 is shown as a pseudogene. The CDR3 is 14 amino acids. CDR3 amino acids: CASKSARPHYGYTF. The CDR3 DNA follows: TGTGCCAGCAAGTCGGCCCGACCCCACTATGGCTACACCTTC.

The rearrangement links TRBV5-4 to TRBJ1-1; D call uncertain. This CDR3 is 14 amino acids long. Between the trimmed V and J ends, which lost 0 bases and 0 bases, there was a span of 6 bases. CDR1 is SGHNT, CDR2 YYREEE, per germline (reference sequence). This CDR3 reads CASSLAQVNTEAFF. DNA of the CDR3: TGTGCCAGCAGCTTGGCTCAGGTGAACACTGAAGCTTTCTTT.

This clone was recorded once. This chain uses TRBV5-4 with TRBJ2-1, with 8 nucleotides matching TRBD1. After removal of 6 bases from V and 6 bases from J, the junction contained 8 bases not matched to a gene. This CDR3 has 14 amino acids. The V gene's germline CDR1 is SGHNT and CDR2 YYREEE (reference sequence). As DNA, the CDR3 is TGTGCCAGCAACTCAGCCGACAGGGGCAATGAGCAGTTCTTC. It yields the protein CASNSADRGNEQFF.

This clone was seen once. The DNA of the CDR3 is TGTGCCAGCAGCTTAGTCCAGGGGGCATGGGAGACCCAGTACTTC. Protein sequence: CASSLVQGAWETQYF. The chain uses TRBV5-6 and TRBJ2-5, with 8 bases fitting TRBD1. V lost 2 bases and J lost 5; bases outside the gene matches: 8. The CDR3 covers 15 residues. Per the germline V gene, CDR1 is SGHDT and CDR2 is YYEEEE.

The V and J genes are TRBV6-5 and TRBJ1-1; D is unclear. Germline V gene sequence: CDR1 MNHEY, CDR2 SVGAGI. V shed 6 bases and J shed 1 base, with 15 bases lying between them. The CDR3 length is 15 residues. CDR3 nucleotide sequence: TGTGCCAGCAGGGTTTTTTTTACAGCGAACACTGAAGCTTTCTTT. This codes for CASRVFFTANTEAFF.

The V and J genes are TRBV5-5 and TRBJ2-1, with TRBD2 identical over 14 bases. Germline CDR1 is SGHKS and CDR2 is YYEKEE (reference sequence). The V segment lost 4 bases and the J segment 6 bases; nucleotides outside the gene matches: 6. The CDR3 is 16 amino acids. For the CDR3, the DNA is TGTGCCAGCAGCCCCGGGACTAGCGGGAGAGGCAATGAGCAGTTCTTC. Its protein is CASSPGTSGRGNEQFF.

The V and J genes are TRBV5-1 and TRBJ2-3; 7 bases fit TRBD2. The CDR3 is 16 residues long. The germline CDR1 and CDR2 sequences are SGHRS and YFSETQ. The J segment lost 0 bases and the V segment lost 2 bases, leaving 6 bases of the junction unmatched. Here the CDR3 reads CASSFLASGSTDTQYF. The CDR3 bases are TGCGCCAGCAGCTTCCTGGCTAGCGGAAGCACAGATACGCAGTATTTT.

The V and J genes are TRBV5-1 and TRBJ2-7; TRBD1 matches 7 bases. The germline CDR1 and CDR2 sequences are SGHRS and YFSETQ. This CDR3 has 15 amino acids. With V trimmed by 0 bases and J by 0 bases, 3 bases remained unmatched. The CDR3 sequence is CASSLGTGSSYEQYF. The CDR3, as DNA: TGCGCCAGCAGCTTGGGGACAGGCAGCTCCTACGAGCAGTACTTC.

This clone has just a few counts. The chain uses TRBV30 and TRBJ2-7, with D unclear. The CDR3 runs 11 residues. Germline V gene data show CDR1 as GTSNPN and CDR2 as SVGIG (reference sequence). Trimming shortened V by 3 bases and J by 5 bases, and 8 bases separated the two germline ends. For the CDR3, the DNA is TGTGCCTGGAGCCCATCGGACGAGCAGTACTTC. Protein product: CAWSPSDEQYF.

The chain carries TRBV7-2 and TRBJ2-7; D is undetermined. This CDR3 spans 12 amino acids. Germline V gene data show CDR1 as SGHTA and CDR2 as FQGNSA. Trimming took off 5 bases at V and 0 bases at J, with 5 bases between the two ends. CDR3 nucleotides: TGTGCCAGCAGCCCCCCCTCCTACGAGCAGTACTTC. Its protein is CASSPPSYEQYF.

The rearrangement uses TRBV4-2 and TRBJ2-7; the D gene is possibly TRBD1 (6 bases). With 2 bases removed from V and 2 bases from J, the gap between germline ends came to 7 bases. The CDR3 consists of 13 residues. CDR1 and CDR2 from the germline V gene are LGHNA and YNFKEQ. The DNA for the CDR3 is TGTGCCAGCAGCCAATCAGGGGCCTACGAGCAGTACTTC. Its translation is CASSQSGAYEQYF.

This clone was seen a few times. The gene calls are TRBV11-2 and TRBJ1-4, with D tentatively TRBD1 (5 bases). The CDR3 spans 17 residues. V was cut by 5 bases and J by 0 bases, with 16 bases left in between. CDR1 is SGHAT, CDR2 FQNNGV, per germline. CDR3 amino acids: CASSPRRWGSTNEKLFF. The CDR3 nucleotides are TGTGCCAGCAGCCCACGAAGGTGGGGGTCAACTAATGAAAAACTGTTTTTT.

This chain joins TRBV5-6 and TRBJ2-1; 14 bases line up with TRBD2. The CDR3 has 16 residues. CDR1 is SGHDT and CDR2 is YYEEEE in the germline V gene. With V trimmed by 4 bases and J by 8 bases, 8 bases remained unmatched. The chain's CDR3 is CASSTPGLAGVYEQFF. CDR3 nucleotides: TGTGCCAGCAGCACACCGGGACTAGCGGGAGTCTATGAGCAGTTCTTC.

This clone was seen a few times. The rearrangement joins TRBV18 to TRBJ1-1, with 7 bases identical to TRBD1. J lost 8 bases, V lost 3 bases, and 9 bases had no gene match. The CDR3 runs to 14 residues. CDR1 is KGHSH and CDR2 is LQKENI in the germline V gene. The CDR3 reads CASSPRGTVEEAFF. CDR3 in DNA: TGTGCCAGCTCACCTAGAGGGACAGTCGAAGAAGCTTTCTTT.